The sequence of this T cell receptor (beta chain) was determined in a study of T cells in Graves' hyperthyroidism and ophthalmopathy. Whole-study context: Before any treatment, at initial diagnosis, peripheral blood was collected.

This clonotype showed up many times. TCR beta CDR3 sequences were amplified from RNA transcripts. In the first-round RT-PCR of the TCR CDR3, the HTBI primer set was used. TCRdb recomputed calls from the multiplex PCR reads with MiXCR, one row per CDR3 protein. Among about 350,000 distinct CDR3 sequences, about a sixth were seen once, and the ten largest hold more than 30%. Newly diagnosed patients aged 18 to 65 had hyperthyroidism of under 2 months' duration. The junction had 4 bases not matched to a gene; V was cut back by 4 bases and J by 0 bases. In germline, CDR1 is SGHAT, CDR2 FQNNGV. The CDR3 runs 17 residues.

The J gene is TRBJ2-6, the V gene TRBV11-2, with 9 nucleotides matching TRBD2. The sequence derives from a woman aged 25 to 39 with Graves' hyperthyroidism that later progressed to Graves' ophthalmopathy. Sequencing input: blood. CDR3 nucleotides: TGTGCCAGCAGCTCTCTAGCGGGGTTCTCTGGGGCCAACGTCCTGACTTTC. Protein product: CASSSLAGFSGANVLTF.